This T cell receptor (beta chain) was recovered during a study of cytomegalovirus exposure and HLA in healthy donors. The PCR had 60 Vbeta and 13 Jbeta primers. Sequenced by immunoSEQ multiplex PCR; TCRdb stores in-frame clones only, minus some. The sample includes over 95,000 clones, more than 65% seen only once; the top ten take 10% to 11%. The germline V gene encodes CDR1 ENHRY and CDR2 SYGVKD. Trimming cost V 3 bases and J 4 bases; bases outside gene matches: 10. The CDR3 runs to 18 residues. Sequencing was performed on PBMCs. J is TRBJ2-1 and V is TRBV10-3; 12 bases line up with TRBD1. This sequence originates from a man aged 40-55 years in good health and CMV-seropositive. The CDR3, as DNA: TGTGCCATCAGTGAACAATCCGGGACAGGGGGCCGGTACAATGAGCAGTTCTTC. Residues: CAISEQSGTGGRYNEQFF.